The clone carrying this T cell receptor (beta chain) was counted at least ten times. Preparation of the TCRbeta library involved a method that used unique molecular identifiers. TCRdb recomputed calls from the PCR reads with MiXCR, one row per CDR3 protein. The top ten hold 2% to 3% of the sample, which has some 240,000 distinct CDR3 sequences, 12% seen once. This sample was taken from a study of T-cell reconstitution after alpha-beta-depleted transplantation in children. The CDR3 is 16 amino acids. Germline lookup yields CDR1 SGHDT and CDR2 YYEEEE. Losses at the gene ends were 5 bases for V and 5 bases for J; bases not matched to a gene: 8.

This material consisted of PBMCs from the stem cell graft donor, taken from the stem cell graft. The chain recombines TRBV5-6 with TRBJ1-6, with TRBD1 matching 9 bases. The receptor was derived from a human donor who donated a stem cell graft to a child with acute lymphoblastic leukemia. The CDR3 sequence is CASRPGTGTNNSPLHF. CDR3 coding DNA: TGTGCCAGCAGACCTGGGACAGGGACCAATAATTCACCCCTCCACTTT.